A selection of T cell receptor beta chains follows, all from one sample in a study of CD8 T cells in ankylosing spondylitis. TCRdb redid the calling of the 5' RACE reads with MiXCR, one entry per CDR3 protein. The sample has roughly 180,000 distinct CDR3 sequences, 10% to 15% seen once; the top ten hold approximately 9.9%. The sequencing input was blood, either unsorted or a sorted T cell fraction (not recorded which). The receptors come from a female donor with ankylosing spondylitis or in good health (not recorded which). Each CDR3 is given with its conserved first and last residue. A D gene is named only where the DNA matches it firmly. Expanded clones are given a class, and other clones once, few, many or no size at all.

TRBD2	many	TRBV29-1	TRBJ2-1	CSALASGSASSYNEQFF	TGCAGCGCCCTAGCTAGCGGGAGCGCCAGCTCCTACAATGAGCAGTTCTTC
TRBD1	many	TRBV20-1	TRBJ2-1	CSAPRDRGRFYNEQFF	TGCAGTGCCCCAAGGGACAGGGGGAGATTCTACAATGAGCAGTTCTTC
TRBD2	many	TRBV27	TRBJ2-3	CASIPFAGGSDTQYF	TGTGCCAGCATCCCCTTTGCGGGAGGATCTGATACGCAGTATTTT
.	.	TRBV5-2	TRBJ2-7	CAISPVGGGGFTYEQYF	TGTGCCATCAGCCCTGTGGGAGGAGGGGGATTCACCTACGAGCAGTACTTC
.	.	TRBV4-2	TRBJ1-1	CASSQGTKYTEAFF	TGTGCCAGCAGCCAAGGGACCAAGTACACTGAAGCTTTCTTT
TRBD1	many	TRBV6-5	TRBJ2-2	CASSYSTGPGELFF	TGTGCCAGCAGTTACTCGACAGGGCCCGGGGAGCTGTTTTTT
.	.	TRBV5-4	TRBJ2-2	CASSPGTLTGELFF	TGTGCCAGCAGCCCCGGGACACTCACCGGGGAGCTGTTTTTT
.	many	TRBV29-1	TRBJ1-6	CSVKLGGLGNSPLHF	TGCAGCGTTAAACTGGGGGGTTTAGGGAATTCACCCCTCCACTTT
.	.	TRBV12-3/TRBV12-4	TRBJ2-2	CASSPYTGHTGELFF	TGTGCCAGCAGTCCCTATACAGGGCACACCGGGGAGCTGTTTTTT
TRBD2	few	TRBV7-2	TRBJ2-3	CASSAGTSGDTDTQYF	TGTGCCAGCAGCGCCGGGACTAGCGGGGACACAGATACGCAGTATTTT
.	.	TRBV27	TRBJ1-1	CASSLLGRVNTEAFF	TGTGCCAGCAGTTTATTAGGCAGGGTAAACACTGAAGCTTTCTTT
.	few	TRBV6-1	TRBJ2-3	CASSPPASTSTDTQYF	TGTGCCAGCAGTCCTCCGGCGAGTACTTCCACAGATACGCAGTATTTT
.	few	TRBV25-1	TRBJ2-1	CASSDRFDEQFF	TGTGCCAGCAGTGACCGCTTCGATGAGCAGTTCTTC
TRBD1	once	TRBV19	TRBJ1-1	CASSRDRGGYPEAFF	TGTGCCAGTAGTAGAGACAGGGGAGGTTACCCTGAAGCTTTCTTT
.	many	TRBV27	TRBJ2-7	CASSLIPGTREQYF	TGTGCCAGCAGTTTAATTCCGGGAACTCGCGAGCAGTACTTC
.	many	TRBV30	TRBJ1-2	CALGQSYGYTF	TGTGCCCTAGGACAGTCCTATGGCTACACCTTC
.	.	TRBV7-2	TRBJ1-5	CASSLGGGGQPQHF	TGTGCCAGCAGCTTAGGAGGGGGGGGTCAGCCCCAGCATTTT
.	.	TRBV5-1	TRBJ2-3	CASSPYYGSTDTQYF	TGCGCCAGCAGCCCCTACTACGGAAGCACAGATACGCAGTATTTT
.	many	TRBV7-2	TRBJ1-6	CASSLEGSLSTPLHF	TGTGCCAGCAGCTTAGAAGGGTCTCTTTCCACACCCCTCCACTTT
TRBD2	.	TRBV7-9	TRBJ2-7	CASSSESAGATYEQYF	TGTGCCAGCAGCTCGGAATCAGCGGGAGCGACCTACGAGCAGTACTTC
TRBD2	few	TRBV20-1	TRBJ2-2	CSARASGRTNTGELFF	TGCAGTGCTAGAGCTAGCGGGAGGACGAACACCGGGGAGCTGTTTTTT
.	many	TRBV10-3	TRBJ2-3	CAISGGGGPYF	TGTGCCATCAGTGGTGGGGGTGGGCCGTATTTT
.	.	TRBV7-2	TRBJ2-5	CASSTQKETQYF	TGTGCCAGCAGCACCCAAAAAGAGACCCAGTACTTC